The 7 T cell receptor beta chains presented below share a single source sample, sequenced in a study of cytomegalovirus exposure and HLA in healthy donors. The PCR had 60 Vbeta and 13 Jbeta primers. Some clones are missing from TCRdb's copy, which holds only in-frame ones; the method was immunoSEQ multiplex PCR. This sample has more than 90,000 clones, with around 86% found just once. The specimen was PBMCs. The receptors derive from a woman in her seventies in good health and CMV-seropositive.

Here the CDR3 reads CAWSGEGVNYGYTF. CDR3 in DNA: TGTGCCTGGAGTGGTGAGGGGGTGAACTATGGCTACACCTTC. V gene TRBV30 combines with J gene TRBJ1-2; D is perhaps TRBD1 (6 bases). The V end lost 1 base, the J end lost 2 bases, and 11 bases lay between the germline ends. The CDR3 has 14 residues. Looked up from germline, CDR1 is GTSNPN and CDR2 is SVGIG (reference sequence).

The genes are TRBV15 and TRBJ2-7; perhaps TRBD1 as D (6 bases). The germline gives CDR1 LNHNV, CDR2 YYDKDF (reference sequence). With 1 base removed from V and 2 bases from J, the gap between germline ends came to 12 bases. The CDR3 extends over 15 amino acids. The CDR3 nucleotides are TGTGCCACCAGCAGAGTAGGCAGGGGCCCCTACGAGCAGTACTTC. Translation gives CATSRVGRGPYEQYF.

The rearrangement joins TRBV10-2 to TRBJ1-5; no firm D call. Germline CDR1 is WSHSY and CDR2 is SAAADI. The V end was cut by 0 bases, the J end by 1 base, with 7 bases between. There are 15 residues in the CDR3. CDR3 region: CASSESGGSNQPQHF. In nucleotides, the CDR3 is TGCGCCAGCAGTGAGTCGGGAGGGAGCAATCAGCCCCAGCATTTT.

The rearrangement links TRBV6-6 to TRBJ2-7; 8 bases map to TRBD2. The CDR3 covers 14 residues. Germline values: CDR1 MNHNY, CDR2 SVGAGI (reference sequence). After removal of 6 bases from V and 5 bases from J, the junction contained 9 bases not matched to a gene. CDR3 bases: TGTGCCAGCAGCTCACCACGGGAGGGGCACGAGCAGTACTTC. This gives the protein CASSSPREGHEQYF.

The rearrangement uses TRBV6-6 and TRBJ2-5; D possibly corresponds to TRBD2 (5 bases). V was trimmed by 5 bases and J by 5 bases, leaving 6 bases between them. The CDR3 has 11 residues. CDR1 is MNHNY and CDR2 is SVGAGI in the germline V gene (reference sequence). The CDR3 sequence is CASSTGETQYF. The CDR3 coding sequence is TGTGCCAGCAGTACGGGGGAGACCCAGTACTTC.

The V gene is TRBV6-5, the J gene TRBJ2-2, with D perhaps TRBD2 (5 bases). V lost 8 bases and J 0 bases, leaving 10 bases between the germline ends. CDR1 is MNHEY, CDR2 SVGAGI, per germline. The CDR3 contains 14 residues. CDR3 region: CASHQDSNTGELFF. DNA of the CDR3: TGTGCCAGCCATCAGGACTCGAACACCGGGGAGCTGTTTTTT.

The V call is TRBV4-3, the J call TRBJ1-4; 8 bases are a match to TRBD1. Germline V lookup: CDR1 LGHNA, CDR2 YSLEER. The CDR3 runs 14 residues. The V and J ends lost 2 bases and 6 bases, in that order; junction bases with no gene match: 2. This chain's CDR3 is CASSQTGGDEKLFF. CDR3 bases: TGCGCCAGCAGCCAAACAGGGGGGGATGAAAAACTGTTTTTT.